The clone carrying this T cell receptor (beta chain) was seen at least ten times. The sample comes from a study of patients and donors after allogeneic stem cell transplantation. TCRdb re-analysed the RT-PCR reads in MiXCR, keeping a single row per CDR3 protein. In the table there are roughly 960,000 distinct CDR3 sequences, about a sixth of which are singletons. With 5 bases removed from V and 5 bases from J, the gap between germline ends came to 12 bases. The CDR3 runs to 13 residues. Material: blood, either unsorted or a sorted T cell fraction (not recorded which). This TCR derives from a human donor who was either an allogeneic HSCT recipient or a stem cell or donor lymphocyte infusion donor (not recorded which). It is not recorded whose cells these are; they may come from a transplant donor. V usage is TRBV12-3 or TRBV12-4 and J usage is TRBJ2-5; TRBD1 or TRBD2 may be the D gene (5 bases each). The CDR3 region is CASSPRGRETQYF. CDR3 in DNA: TGTGCCAGCAGTCCACGGGGCCGTGAGACCCAGTACTTC.